The clone carrying this T cell receptor (beta chain) appeared a few times. What it binds is unknown. The V end lost 4 bases, the J end lost 5 bases, and 14 bases lay between the germline ends. Germline values: CDR1 LGHDT, CDR2 YNNKEL (reference sequence). This CDR3 spans 14 amino acids. Sample-barcoded 5' priming and a J-beta primer mix drove a second PCR of roughly 6 to 12 cycles. A template-switch adaptor with 12 random nucleotides tagged each cDNA molecule. Via MiXCR, TCRdb re-called the 5' RACE reads, giving one row per CDR3 protein. The sample yields fewer than 1 million distinct CDR3 sequences, around two fifths seen once. Healthy Caucasian individuals from Russia aged roughly 6 to 90 served as donors. This record belongs to a study of blood T cells in healthy people across ages. Whole-study results and caveats: Both higher diversity and more naive CD4+ cells marked long-lived donors when set against aged donors.

Sample: blood. J is TRBJ1-1 and V is TRBV3-1, with D perhaps matching TRBD1 (5 bases). The sequence came from a man in his 60s in good health. The CDR3 coding sequence is TGTGCCAGCAGCCTGGGGACCGGGCGGACTGAAGCTTTCTTT. Its protein is CASSLGTGRTEAFF.